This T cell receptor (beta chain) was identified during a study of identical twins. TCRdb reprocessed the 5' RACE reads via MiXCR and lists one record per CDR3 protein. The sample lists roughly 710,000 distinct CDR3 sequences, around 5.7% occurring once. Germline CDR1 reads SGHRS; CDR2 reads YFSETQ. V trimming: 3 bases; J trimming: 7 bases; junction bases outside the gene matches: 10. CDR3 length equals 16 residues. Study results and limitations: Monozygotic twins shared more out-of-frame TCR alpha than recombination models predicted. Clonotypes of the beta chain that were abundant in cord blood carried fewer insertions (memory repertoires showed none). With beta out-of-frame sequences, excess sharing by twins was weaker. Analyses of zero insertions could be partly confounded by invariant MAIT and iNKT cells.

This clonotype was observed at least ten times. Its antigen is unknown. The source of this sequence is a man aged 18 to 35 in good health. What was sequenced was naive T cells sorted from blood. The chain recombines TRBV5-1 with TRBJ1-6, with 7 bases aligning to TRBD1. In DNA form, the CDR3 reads TGCGCCAGCAGCTGGACCCCCGGGGACAGCAATTCACCCCTCCACTTT. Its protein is CASSWTPGDSNSPLHF.